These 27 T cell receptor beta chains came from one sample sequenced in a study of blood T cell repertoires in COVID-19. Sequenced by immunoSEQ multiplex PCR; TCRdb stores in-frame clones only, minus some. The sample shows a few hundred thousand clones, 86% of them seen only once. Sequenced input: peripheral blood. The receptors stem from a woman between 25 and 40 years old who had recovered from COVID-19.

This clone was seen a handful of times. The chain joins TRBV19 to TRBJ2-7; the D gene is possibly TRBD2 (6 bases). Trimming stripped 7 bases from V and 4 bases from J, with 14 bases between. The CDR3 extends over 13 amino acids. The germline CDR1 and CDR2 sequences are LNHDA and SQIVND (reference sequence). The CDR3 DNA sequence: TGTGCCAGTAAGATGACTAGTGAATACGAGCAGTACTTC. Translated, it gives CASKMTSEYEQYF.

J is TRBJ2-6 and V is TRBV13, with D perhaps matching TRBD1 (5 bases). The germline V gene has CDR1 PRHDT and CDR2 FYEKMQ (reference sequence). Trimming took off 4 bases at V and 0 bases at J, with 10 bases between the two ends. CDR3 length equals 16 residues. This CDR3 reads CASSSAGFSGANVLTF. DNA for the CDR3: TGTGCCAGCAGCTCTGCAGGGTTCTCTGGGGCCAACGTCCTGACTTTC. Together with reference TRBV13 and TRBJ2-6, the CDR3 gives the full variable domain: AAGVIQSPRHLIKEKRETATLKCYPIPRHDTVYWYQQGPGQDPQFLISFYEKMQSDKGSIPDRFSAQQFSDYHSELNMSSLELGDSALYFCASSSAGFSGANVLTFGAGSRLTVL.

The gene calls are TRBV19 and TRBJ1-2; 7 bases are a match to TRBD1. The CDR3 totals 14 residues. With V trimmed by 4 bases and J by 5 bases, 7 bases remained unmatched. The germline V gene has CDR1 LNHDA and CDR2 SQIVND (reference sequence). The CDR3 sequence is CASSTPDREYGYTF. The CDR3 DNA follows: TGTGCCAGTAGTACCCCCGACAGGGAATATGGCTACACCTTC.

CDR3 sequence: CASSAIQGPYEQYF. Written as DNA, the CDR3 is TGTGCCAGCAGCGCGATACAGGGACCCTACGAGCAGTACTTC. The rearrangement links TRBV5-5 to TRBJ2-7, with D perhaps TRBD1 (6 bases). The CDR3 has 14 residues. In germline, CDR1 is SGHKS, CDR2 YYEKEE (reference sequence). The ends were cut back, 4 bases at V and 2 bases at J, with 13 bases in the middle.

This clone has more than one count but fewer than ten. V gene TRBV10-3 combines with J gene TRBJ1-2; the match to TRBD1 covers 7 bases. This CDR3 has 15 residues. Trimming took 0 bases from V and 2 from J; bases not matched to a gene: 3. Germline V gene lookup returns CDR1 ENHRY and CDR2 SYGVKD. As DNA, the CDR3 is TGTGCCATCAGTGAGTCTTTGGGACAGAACTATGGCTACACCTTC. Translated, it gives CAISESLGQNYGYTF.

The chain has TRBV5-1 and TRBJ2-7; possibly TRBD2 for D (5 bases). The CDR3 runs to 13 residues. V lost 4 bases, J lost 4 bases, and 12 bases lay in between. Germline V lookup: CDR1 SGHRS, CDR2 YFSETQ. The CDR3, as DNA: TGCGCCAGCAGCCTACCAGCGGCTTACGAGCAGTACTTC. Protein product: CASSLPAAYEQYF.

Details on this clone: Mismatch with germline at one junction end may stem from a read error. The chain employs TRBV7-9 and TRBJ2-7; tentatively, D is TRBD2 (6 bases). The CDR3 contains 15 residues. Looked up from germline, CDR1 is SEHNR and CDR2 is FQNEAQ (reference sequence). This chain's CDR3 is CASSLGPNLEGRRDF. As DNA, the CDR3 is TGTGCCAGCAGCTTAGGTCCCAACCTGGAGGGAAGGCGGGACTTC.

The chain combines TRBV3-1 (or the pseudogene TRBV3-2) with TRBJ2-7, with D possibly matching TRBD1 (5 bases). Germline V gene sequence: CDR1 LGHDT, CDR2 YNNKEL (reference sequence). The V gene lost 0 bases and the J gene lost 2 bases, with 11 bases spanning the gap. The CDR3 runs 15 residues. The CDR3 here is CASSQDWARAYEQYF. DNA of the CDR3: TGTGCCAGCAGCCAAGACTGGGCCAGGGCCTACGAGCAGTACTTC.

CDR3 sequence reads: CASSPGTEAFF. The CDR3 nucleotides are TGTGCCAGCAGCCCGGGCACTGAAGCTTTCTTT. This rearrangement joins TRBV7-2 to TRBJ1-1; D is unresolved. Germline CDR1 and CDR2: SGHTA and FQGNSA. The CDR3 has 11 residues. V was shortened by 5 bases and J by 4 bases, with 5 bases between the two germline ends.

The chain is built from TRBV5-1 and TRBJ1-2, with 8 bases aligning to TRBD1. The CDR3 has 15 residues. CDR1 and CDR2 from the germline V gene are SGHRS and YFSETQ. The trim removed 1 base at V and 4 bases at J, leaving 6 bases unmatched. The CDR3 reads CASSLIQGAGYGYTF. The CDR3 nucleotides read TGCGCCAGCAGCTTGATTCAGGGGGCGGGCTATGGCTACACCTTC.

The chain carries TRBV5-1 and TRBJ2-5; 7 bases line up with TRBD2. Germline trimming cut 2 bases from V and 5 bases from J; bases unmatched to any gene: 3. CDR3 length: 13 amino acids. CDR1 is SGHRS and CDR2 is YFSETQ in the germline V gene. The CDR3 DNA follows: TGCGCCAGCAGCTTTGAAGCGGGGGAGACCCAGTACTTC. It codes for CASSFEAGETQYF.

The CDR3 region has the DNA TGTGCTAGTGGTATGGGGACTAGCCGAGACAATGAGCAGTTCTTC. Its protein is CASGMGTSRDNEQFF. The rearrangement joins TRBV12-5 to TRBJ2-1, with 9 bases identical to TRBD2. The CDR3 length is 15 residues. The V segment lost 5 bases and the J segment 5 bases; nucleotides outside the gene matches: 7. CDR1 is LGHNT, CDR2 FRNRAP, per germline. Looking up the rest from reference TRBV12-5 and TRBJ2-1 gives the full variable domain: DARVTQTPRHKVTEMGQEVTMRCQPILGHNTVFWYRQTMMQGLELLAYFRNRAPLDDSGMPKDRFSAEMPDATLATLKIQPSEPRDSAVYFCASGMGTSRDNEQFFGPGTRLTVL.

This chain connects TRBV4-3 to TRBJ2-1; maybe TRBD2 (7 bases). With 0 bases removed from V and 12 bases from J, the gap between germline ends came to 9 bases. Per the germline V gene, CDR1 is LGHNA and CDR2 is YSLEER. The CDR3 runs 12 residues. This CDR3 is CASSQDRGAQFF. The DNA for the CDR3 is TGCGCCAGCAGCCAAGATCGGGGGGCGCAGTTCTTC.

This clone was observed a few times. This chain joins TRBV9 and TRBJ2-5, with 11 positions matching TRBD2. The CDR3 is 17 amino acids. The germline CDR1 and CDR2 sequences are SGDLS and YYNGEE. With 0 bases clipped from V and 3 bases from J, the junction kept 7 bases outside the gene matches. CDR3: CASSVVVVAGGKETQYF. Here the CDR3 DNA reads TGTGCCAGCAGCGTAGTTGTAGTAGCGGGAGGGAAAGAGACCCAGTACTTC.

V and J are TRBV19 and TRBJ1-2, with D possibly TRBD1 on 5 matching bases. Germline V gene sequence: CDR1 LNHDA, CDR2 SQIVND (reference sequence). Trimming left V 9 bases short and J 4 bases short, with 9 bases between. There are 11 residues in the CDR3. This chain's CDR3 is CASRAPYGYTF. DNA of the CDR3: TGTGCCAGCAGGGCACCCTATGGCTACACCTTC.

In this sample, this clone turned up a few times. The CDR3: CASSYDRQGVADTQYF. The CDR3 DNA sequence: TGTGCCAGCAGTTATGACAGACAGGGAGTGGCGGATACGCAGTATTTT. This chain joins TRBV6-5 and TRBJ2-3; 7 positions agree with TRBD1. With 3 bases clipped from V and 6 bases from J, the junction kept 12 bases outside the gene matches. The CDR3 is 16 residues long. Germline CDR1 is MNHEY and CDR2 is SVGAGI.

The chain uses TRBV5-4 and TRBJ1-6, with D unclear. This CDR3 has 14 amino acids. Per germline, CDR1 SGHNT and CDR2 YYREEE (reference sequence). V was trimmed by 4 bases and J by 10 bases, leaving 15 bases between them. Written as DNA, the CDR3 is TGTGCCAGCAGCCGGGAGGGAGTTGGGTCACCCCTCCACTTT. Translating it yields CASSREGVGSPLHF. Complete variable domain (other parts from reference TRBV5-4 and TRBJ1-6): ETGVTQSPTHLIKTRGQQVTLRCSSQSGHNTVSWYQQALGQGPQFIFQYYREEENGRGNFPPRFSGLQFPNYSSELNVNALELDDSALYLCASSREGVGSPLHFGNGTRLTVT.

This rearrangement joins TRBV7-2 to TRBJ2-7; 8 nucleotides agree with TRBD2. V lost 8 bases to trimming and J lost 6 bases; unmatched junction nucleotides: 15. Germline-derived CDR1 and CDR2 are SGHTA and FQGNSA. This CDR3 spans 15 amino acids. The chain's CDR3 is CASAYSPGGGLEQYF. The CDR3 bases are TGTGCCAGCGCCTATTCTCCGGGCGGGGGGCTCGAGCAGTACTTC.

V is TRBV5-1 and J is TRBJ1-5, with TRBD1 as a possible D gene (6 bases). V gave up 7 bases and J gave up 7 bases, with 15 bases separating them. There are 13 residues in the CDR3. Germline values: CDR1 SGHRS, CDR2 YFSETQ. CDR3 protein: CASRSGDEQPQHF. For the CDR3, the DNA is TGCGCCAGCCGGTCAGGGGATGAACAGCCCCAGCATTTT.

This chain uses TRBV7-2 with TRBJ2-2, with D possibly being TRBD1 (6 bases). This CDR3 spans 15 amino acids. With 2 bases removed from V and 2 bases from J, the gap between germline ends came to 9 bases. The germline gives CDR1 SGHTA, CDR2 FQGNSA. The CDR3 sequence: CASSLQGPNTGELFF. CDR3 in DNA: TGTGCCAGCAGCTTACAGGGGCCAAACACCGGGGAGCTGTTTTTT.

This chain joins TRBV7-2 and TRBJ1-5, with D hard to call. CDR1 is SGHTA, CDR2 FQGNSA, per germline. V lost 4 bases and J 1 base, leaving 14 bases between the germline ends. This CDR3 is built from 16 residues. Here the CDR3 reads CASSSTADPSNQPQHF. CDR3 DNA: TGTGCCAGCAGCTCTACGGCGGATCCGAGCAATCAGCCCCAGCATTTT.

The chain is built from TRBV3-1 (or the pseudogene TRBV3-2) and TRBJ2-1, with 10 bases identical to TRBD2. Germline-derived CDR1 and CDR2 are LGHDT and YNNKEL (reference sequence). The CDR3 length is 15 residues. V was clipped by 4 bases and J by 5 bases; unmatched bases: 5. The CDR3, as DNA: TGTGCCAGCAGCCCGGGACTAGCGAGACACAATGAGCAGTTCTTC. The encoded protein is CASSPGLARHNEQFF.

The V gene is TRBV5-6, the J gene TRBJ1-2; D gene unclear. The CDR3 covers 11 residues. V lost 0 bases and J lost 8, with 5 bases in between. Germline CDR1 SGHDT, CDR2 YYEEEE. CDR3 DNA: TGTGCCAGCAGCTTGGCCGCGGGCTACACCTTC. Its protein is CASSLAAGYTF.

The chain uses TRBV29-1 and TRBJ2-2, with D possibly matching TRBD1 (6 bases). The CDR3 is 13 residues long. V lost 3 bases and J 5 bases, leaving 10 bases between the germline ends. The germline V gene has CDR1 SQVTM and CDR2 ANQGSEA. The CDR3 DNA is TGCAGCGTTGACACAGGGCAAACCGGGGAGCTGTTTTTT. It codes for CSVDTGQTGELFF.

The CDR3 nucleotides are TGCAGCGTTGGGGGAGGCAGCCTACAAGAGACCCAGTACTTC. Its translation is CSVGGGSLQETQYF. The gene calls are TRBV29-1 and TRBJ2-5; D is perhaps TRBD2 (6 bases). The ends were cut back, 4 bases at V and 2 bases at J, with 14 bases in the middle. CDR1 and CDR2 (germline): SQVTM, ANQGSEA. This CDR3 contains 14 residues.

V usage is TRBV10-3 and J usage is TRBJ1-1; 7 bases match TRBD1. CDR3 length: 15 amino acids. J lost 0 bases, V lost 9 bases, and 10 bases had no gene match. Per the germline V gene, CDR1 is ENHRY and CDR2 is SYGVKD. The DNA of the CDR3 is TGTGCCATAGGTGAGGGGGCCGGAATGAACACTGAAGCTTTCTTT. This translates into CAIGEGAGMNTEAFF.

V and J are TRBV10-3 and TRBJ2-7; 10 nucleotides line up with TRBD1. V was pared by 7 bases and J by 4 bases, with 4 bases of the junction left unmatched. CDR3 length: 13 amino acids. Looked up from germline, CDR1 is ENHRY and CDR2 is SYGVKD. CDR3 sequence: CAINPGQGYEQYF. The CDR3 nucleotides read TGTGCCATCAATCCGGGACAGGGGTACGAGCAGTACTTC.